The table lists the clone carrying this T cell receptor (beta chain) with a few counts. These data belong to a study of cytomegalovirus exposure and HLA in healthy donors. The CDR3 loop spans 16 amino acids. Between the trimmed V and J ends, which lost 1 base and 2 bases, there was a span of 11 bases. Per the germline V gene, CDR1 is LGHNA and CDR2 is YSLEER. PCR primers comprised 60 Vbeta and 13 Jbeta primers. Generated by immunoSEQ multiplex PCR, the TCRdb table keeps only in-frame clones and is missing some. The sample includes around 190,000 clones, 81% of them seen just once. The sample taken for sequencing was PBMCs. The genes are TRBV4-3 and TRBJ2-2; D not resolved. The TCR comes from a man aged 35 to 55 in good health and CMV-seropositive. The CDR3 DNA reads TGCGCCAGCAGCCAAGGTGCACGTACTAACACCGGGGAGCTGTTTTTT. Translating it yields CASSQGARTNTGELFF.